A single sample is the source of the 10 T cell receptor beta chains below, sequenced in a study of blood T cell repertoires in COVID-19. This table comes from immunoSEQ multiplex PCR, and its TCRdb copy is limited to in-frame clones, with some not included. The data hold tens of thousands of clones, with around 83% observed a single time. The sample taken for sequencing was peripheral blood. The receptors were gathered from a human donor in a cohort sampled during active COVID-19.

The sample holds one count of this clone. The J gene is TRBJ1-2, the V gene TRBV6-5; 8 bases agree with TRBD1. The CDR3 extends over 13 amino acids. The junction had 4 bases not matched to a gene; V was cut back by 5 bases and J by 5 bases. CDR1 is MNHEY, CDR2 SVGAGI, per germline. The CDR3 loop is CASSQRQGYGYTF. CDR3 coding DNA: TGTGCCAGCAGTCAGAGACAGGGGTATGGCTACACCTTC.

This chain joins TRBV19 and TRBJ2-2, with 10 positions matching TRBD2. The CDR3 loop spans 15 amino acids. The germline V gene has CDR1 LNHDA and CDR2 SQIVND (reference sequence). The V gene end was trimmed by 4 bases and the J gene end by 7 bases; junction bases not matched to a gene: 6. The CDR3 nucleotides read TGTGCCAGTAGTACCTCTAGCGGGAGCGGCGGGGAGCTGTTTTTT. This codes for CASSTSSGSGGELFF. Based on the CDR3 plus reference TRBV19 and TRBJ2-2, the full variable domain is DGGITQSPKYLFRKEGQNVTLSCEQNLNHDAMYWYRQDPGQGLRLIYYSQIVNDFQKGDIAEGYSVSREKKESFPLTVTSAQKNPTAFYLCASSTSSGSGGELFFGEGSRLTVL.

The V call is TRBV9, the J call TRBJ2-5; TRBD2 matches at 7 bases. After removal of 0 bases from V and 0 bases from J, the junction contained 5 bases not matched to a gene. Germline V gene lookup returns CDR1 SGDLS and CDR2 YYNGEE. This CDR3 spans 16 amino acids. CDR3 sequence (DNA): TGTGCCAGCAGCGTAGGAACTAGCGTATACCAAGAGACCCAGTACTTC. Translated: CASSVGTSVYQETQYF.

The rearrangement joins TRBV28 to TRBJ2-1; 8 nucleotides agree with TRBD2. Trimming took 4 bases from V and 0 from J; bases not matched to a gene: 14. Looked up from germline, CDR1 is MDHEN and CDR2 is SYDVKM. The CDR3 has 19 amino acids. CDR3 amino acids: CASSSLRGGRLFSYNEQFF. The DNA for the CDR3 is TGTGCCAGCAGTTCCCTCAGGGGCGGGAGGCTATTCTCCTACAATGAGCAGTTCTTC. The full variable domain, its missing parts supplied by reference TRBV28 and TRBJ2-1, is DVKVTQSSRYLVKRTGEKVFLECVQDMDHENMFWYRQDPGLGLRLIYFSYDVKMKEKGDIPEGYSVSREKKERFSLILESASTNQTSMYLCASSSLRGGRLFSYNEQFFGPGTRLTVL.

The chain joins TRBV2 to TRBJ2-7; 8 bases are shared with TRBD2. The CDR3 is 15 amino acids. The V gene end was trimmed by 4 bases and the J gene end by 11 bases; junction bases not matched to a gene: 16. Germline lookup yields CDR1 SNHLY and CDR2 FYNNEI. CDR3 region: CASSGLARGPALKYF. Written as DNA, the CDR3 is TGTGCCAGCAGTGGACTAGCGCGGGGGCCCGCTTTAAAGTACTTC. Together with reference TRBV2 and TRBJ2-7, the CDR3 gives the full variable domain: EPEVTQTPSHQVTQMGQEVILRCVPISNHLYFYWYRQILGQKVEFLVSFYNNEISEKSEIFDDQFSVERPDGSNFTLKIRSTKLEDSAMYFCASSGLARGPALKYFGPGTRLTVT.

The chain employs TRBV7-2 and TRBJ2-1; 11 positions agree with TRBD2. Germline V gene data show CDR1 as SGHTA and CDR2 as FQGNSA. This CDR3 has 16 residues. Losses at the gene ends were 1 base for V and 7 bases for J; bases not matched to a gene: 6. In DNA form, the CDR3 reads TGTGCCAGCAGCTTAGTCGGGACTAGCGGTCCTAATGAGCAGTTCTTC. This encodes CASSLVGTSGPNEQFF.

The J gene is TRBJ1-1, the V gene TRBV29-1; D is possibly TRBD1 (5 bases). CDR1 and CDR2 (germline): SQVTM, ANQGSEA. The CDR3 spans 13 residues. V lost 3 bases and J 3 bases, leaving 11 bases between the germline ends. CDR3 in amino acids: CSVEAGRHTEAFF. The CDR3 DNA reads as TGCAGCGTTGAGGCAGGGCGTCACACTGAAGCTTTCTTT.

This clone was detected once. The J gene is TRBJ2-1, the V gene TRBV6-2 or TRBV6-3; 10 bases fit TRBD2. The CDR3 consists of 14 residues. Losses at the gene ends were 4 bases for V and 7 bases for J; bases not matched to a gene: 4. Germline CDR1 is MNHEY and CDR2 is SVGEGT. The CDR3 reads CASSLDSGRNEQFF. The DNA of the CDR3 is TGTGCCAGCAGTTTGGATAGCGGGAGGAATGAGCAGTTCTTC.

The J gene is TRBJ2-1, the V gene TRBV6-5; 10 nucleotides line up with TRBD2. Germline V gene lookup returns CDR1 MNHEY and CDR2 SVGAGI. The trim removed 0 bases at V and 5 bases at J, leaving 1 base unmatched. This CDR3 is built from 15 residues. The CDR3 region has the DNA TGTGCCAGCAGTTACTCGACTAGCGGGCACAATGAGCAGTTCTTC. Translation gives CASSYSTSGHNEQFF.

The rearrangement uses TRBV19 and TRBJ2-1, with 10 bases fitting TRBD2. Unmatched junction bases numbered 9, after V lost 5 bases and J lost 8 bases. This CDR3 region has 15 residues. Germline CDR1 and CDR2: LNHDA and SQIVND (reference sequence). In DNA form, the CDR3 reads TGTGCCAGTAGTTCCCAACCTAGCGGGAGACATGAGCAGTTCTTC. Its translation: CASSSQPSGRHEQFF. The full variable domain, rest sourced from reference TRBV19 and TRBJ2-1, is DGGITQSPKYLFRKEGQNVTLSCEQNLNHDAMYWYRQDPGQGLRLIYYSQIVNDFQKGDIAEGYSVSREKKESFPLTVTSAQKNPTAFYLCASSSQPSGRHEQFFGPGTRLTVL.